Presented here are 26 T cell receptor beta chains from one specimen sequenced in a study of CDR3 diversity in severe acne. TCRdb analysed the PCR reads with MiXCR anew, one entry per CDR3 protein. Altogether 85,000 to 120,000 distinct CDR3 sequences are present, roughly 51% being singletons, with the ten largest covering 9.5% to 15%. Sequencing was carried out using blood. These receptors were taken from a male donor with acne.

Worth noting for this clonotype: Just one base apart from a much larger clone, this may be a read error. V is TRBV12-3 or TRBV12-4 and J is TRBJ1-3; D call uncertain. The CDR3 contains 15 residues. DNA for the CDR3: TGTGCCAGCAGCCCCGTGGAGCTGGCTGGAGACACCATATATTTT. Its translation: CASSPVELAGDTIYF.

This clonotype is labeled medium-sized (0.01 to 0.1%). The gene calls are TRBV12-3 or TRBV12-4 and TRBJ1-6; possible D gene TRBD1, 6 bases. V shed 7 bases and J shed 10 bases, with 14 bases lying between them. The CDR3 consists of 13 residues. The CDR3 sequence is CASTDGGHSPLHF. The CDR3 nucleotides read TGTGCCAGCACCGACGGGGGGCACTCACCCCTCCACTTT.

As concerns this clonotype: Lacking the conserved final phenylalanine or tryptophan, this CDR3 likely reflects a read error. It is unclear where the CDR3 begins or ends on the DNA, so no DNA is shown, and the CDR3 is as TCRdb lists it. The chain combines TRBV5-1 with TRBJ1-5; the DNA was not compared with TRBD1, the D call given in the table. Counting both end residues, the CDR3 totals 9 amino acids. Germline-derived CDR1 and CDR2 are SGHRS and YFSETQ. CDR3 region: CASSLARQG.

Remarks on this clonotype: This may be a read error, as it is one base from a much larger clone. The chain combines TRBV6-6 with TRBJ1-6; 7 bases are shared with TRBD1. J was trimmed by 10 bases and V by 0 bases; bases with no gene match: 9. The CDR3 loop spans 16 amino acids. CDR1 and CDR2 (germline): MNHNY, SVGAGI (reference sequence). Written as DNA, the CDR3 is TGTGCCAGCAGTTACTCGAGGCCAGGGGGGGAATCACCCCTCCACTTT. Amino acid sequence: CASSYSRPGGESPLHF.

This clonotype occurred many times. The chain combines TRBV20-1 with TRBJ2-1, with TRBD2 as a possible D gene (6 bases). The CDR3 is made up of 14 amino acids. Germline assignment: CDR1 DFQATT and CDR2 SNEGSKA (reference sequence). V was trimmed by 2 bases and J by 6 bases, leaving 14 bases between them. The CDR3 nucleotides read TGCAGTGCTAGATCCCCTGGGGGGTTCAATGAGCAGTTCTTC. Amino acids: CSARSPGGFNEQFF.

Of note for this clonotype: It may be a read error: a sequence one base away is much more abundant. The genes are TRBV5-5 and TRBJ1-5, with D perhaps matching TRBD1 (6 bases). The CDR3 consists of 15 residues. Trimming left V 4 bases short and J 0 bases short, with 11 bases between. CDR1 SGHKS and CDR2 YYEKEE come from the germline V gene (reference sequence). CDR3 DNA sequence: TGTGCCAGCAGCACCAGGACAGTTAGCAATCAGCCCCAGCATTTT. It codes for CASSTRTVSNQPQHF.

The chain's CDR3 is CASSPEARGSYEQYF. The CDR3 nucleotides are TGTGCCAGCAGCCCTGAGGCTCGCGGGAGCTACGAGCAGTACTTC. The chain uses TRBV7-2 and TRBJ2-7; the match to TRBD2 covers 7 bases. The germline V gene encodes CDR1 SGHTA and CDR2 FQGNSA. Germline trimming cut 5 bases from V and 3 bases from J; bases unmatched to any gene: 10. The CDR3 length is 15 residues. The whole variable domain, filled in from reference TRBV7-2 and TRBJ2-7, reads GAGVSQSPSNKVTEKGKDVELRCDPISGHTALYWYRQSLGQGLEFLIYFQGNSAPDKSGLPSDRFSAERTGGSVSTLTIQRTQQEDSAVYLCASSPEARGSYEQYFGPGTRLTVT.

This clonotype was counted ten times or more. J is TRBJ2-3 and V is TRBV7-3, with 13 bases fitting TRBD2. The trim removed 5 bases at V and 5 bases at J, leaving 4 bases unmatched. Germline V gene lookup returns CDR1 SGHTA and CDR2 FQGTGA. This CDR3 comprises 15 residues. DNA for the CDR3: TGTGCCAGCAGCACAACTAGCGGGAGGGGAGATACGCAGTATTTT. Translated: CASSTTSGRGDTQYF.

The J gene is TRBJ1-5, the V gene TRBV6-2 or TRBV6-3; tentative D call: TRBD1 (5 bases). CDR3 length equals 17 residues. Looked up from germline, CDR1 is MNHEY and CDR2 is SVGEGT. Trimming shortened V by 2 bases and J by 6 bases, and 20 bases separated the two germline ends. This CDR3 is CASSYVRLPAQGQPQHF. The DNA of the CDR3 is TGTGCCAGCAGTTACGTTCGCTTGCCAGCCCAGGGTCAGCCCCAGCATTTT.

The V gene is TRBV20-1, the J gene TRBJ2-1; TRBD1 matches at 10 bases. V shed 6 bases and J 2 bases; nucleotides not matched to a gene: 1. The CDR3 spans 13 residues. Germline V gives CDR1 DFQATT, CDR2 SNEGSKA (reference sequence). CDR3 DNA sequence: TGCAGTGCCGGGACAGGGGCCTACAATGAGCAGTTCTTC. This codes for CSAGTGAYNEQFF.

There are many counts of this clonotype. The chain uses TRBV20-1 and TRBJ1-6; weak D call: TRBD1 (5 bases). CDR3 length: 14 amino acids. Trimming cost V 0 bases and J 11 bases, with 14 bases left between them. Germline V gives CDR1 DFQATT, CDR2 SNEGSKA (reference sequence). The CDR3 DNA sequence: TGCAGTGCTAGAGATCCGGGGGAGGTAACACCCCTCCACTTT. Translation: CSARDPGEVTPLHF.

This clonotype was counted at least ten times. V usage is TRBV20-1 and J usage is TRBJ1-1, with D possibly matching TRBD1 (6 bases). CDR1 and CDR2 (germline): DFQATT, SNEGSKA (reference sequence). The CDR3 totals 14 residues. Trimming pared 5 bases from V and 5 bases from J, leaving 18 bases between. The CDR3 region has the DNA TGCAGTGCTCGGGCCAACAGGGTGGGGACTGAAGCTTTCTTT. Its translation is CSARANRVGTEAFF.

The rearrangement uses TRBV12-3 or TRBV12-4 and TRBJ1-2; no definite D call. The CDR3 totals 12 residues. Trimming pared 5 bases from V and 6 bases from J, leaving 10 bases between. The CDR3 protein is CASSDEGDGYTF. Here the CDR3 DNA reads TGTGCCAGCAGTGATGAGGGCGATGGCTACACCTTC.

V and J are TRBV25-1 and TRBJ2-5; the D gene is possibly TRBD2 (6 bases). Germline CDR1 reads MGHDK; CDR2 reads SYGVNS. The V gene lost 2 bases and the J gene lost 5 bases, with 12 bases spanning the gap. The CDR3 totals 14 residues. For the CDR3, the DNA is TGTGCCAGCAGTGAACGTGGTGGGAGGGAGACCCAGTACTTC. As protein: CASSERGGRETQYF.

This clonotype was counted only a few times. This may stem from a read error, because a much larger clone lies one nucleotide away. The CDR3 nucleotides read TGCAGTGCTACAGGGGAAGGCTACGAGCAGTACTTC. Translation gives CSATGEGYEQYF. This chain links TRBV20-1 with TRBJ2-7, with a weak D call TRBD1 (6 bases). The CDR3 is 12 residues long. Per germline, CDR1 DFQATT and CDR2 SNEGSKA (reference sequence). Trimming removed 4 bases at V and 3 bases at J, with 10 bases between.

This clonotype came up many times. This chain uses TRBV29-1 with TRBJ2-3; 8 nucleotides align to TRBD2. The CDR3 is made up of 14 amino acids. Germline CDR1 reads SQVTM; CDR2 reads ANQGSEA. Trimming removed 6 bases from V and 1 base from J; junction bases left unmatched: 6. This CDR3 is CSVVLAVGTDTQYF. In DNA, the CDR3 is TGCAGCGTGGTACTAGCGGTTGGCACAGATACGCAGTATTTT.

This chain connects TRBV25-1 to TRBJ2-1; TRBD2 agrees at 15 bases. The CDR3 is made up of 15 amino acids. CDR1 and CDR2 from the germline V gene are MGHDK and SYGVNS. The V segment lost 10 bases and the J segment 9 bases; nucleotides outside the gene matches: 10. CDR3 nucleotides: TGTGCCATCCCGGGACTAGCGGGAGGAATGGGTGAGCAGTTCTTC. Protein: CAIPGLAGGMGEQFF.

This clonotype appeared many times. The chain carries TRBV5-1 and TRBJ1-3; D ambiguous. The V end lost 6 bases, the J end lost 0 bases, and 7 bases lay between the germline ends. This CDR3 is 13 amino acids long. The V gene's germline CDR1 is SGHRS and CDR2 YFSETQ. CDR3 amino acids: CASKMHSGNTIYF. Written as DNA, the CDR3 is TGCGCCAGCAAGATGCACTCTGGAAACACCATATATTTT.

This chain joins TRBV28 and TRBJ1-6, with D uncertain. The V end lost 2 bases, the J end lost 4 bases, and 12 bases lay between the germline ends. Germline loops: CDR1 MDHEN, CDR2 SYDVKM. This CDR3 has 16 amino acids. The CDR3 protein is CASSLDLQEYNSPLHF. The DNA of the CDR3 is TGTGCCAGCAGTTTAGACCTCCAGGAATATAATTCACCCCTCCACTTT.

In its sample, this clonotype was seen many times. The V and J genes are TRBV6-2 or TRBV6-3 and TRBJ2-3; D is uncertain. V was trimmed by 4 bases and J by 3 bases, leaving 14 bases between them. The germline CDR1 and CDR2 sequences are MNHEY and SVGEGT. The CDR3 sequence is 15 residues long. In DNA, the CDR3 is TGTGCCAGCAGTTCCGCCAGGTTGGAAACAGATACGCAGTATTTT. It is translated as CASSSARLETDTQYF.

The V and J genes are TRBV7-9 and TRBJ2-3; a weak D match, TRBD2 (6 bases). Germline CDR1 SEHNR, CDR2 FQNEAQ (reference sequence). CDR3 length equals 14 residues. V lost 2 bases, J lost 5 bases, and 11 bases lay in between. The CDR3 sequence: CASSLPGEVDTQYF. The CDR3 nucleotides are TGTGCCAGCAGCTTACCGGGAGAGGTAGATACGCAGTATTTT.

This clonotype was observed at least ten times. The V gene is TRBV6-5, the J gene TRBJ1-1; the D gene is possibly TRBD1 (5 bases). The ends were cut back, 0 bases at V and 7 bases at J, with 12 bases in the middle. Germline values: CDR1 MNHEY, CDR2 SVGAGI. The CDR3 spans 14 residues. CDR3: CASSYSRDFNEAFF. DNA of the CDR3: TGTGCCAGCAGTTACTCGAGGGACTTCAATGAAGCTTTCTTT.

In nucleotides, the CDR3 is TGCGCCACCCGAGGGGCCGGGGAGCTGTTTTTT. Translated: CATRGAGELFF. The V call is TRBV10-2, the J call TRBJ2-2, with D perhaps being TRBD1 or TRBD2 (5 bases each). V lost 10 bases and J 6 bases, leaving 9 bases between the germline ends. CDR3 size: 11 residues. The germline V gene has CDR1 WSHSY and CDR2 SAAADI.

This clonotype was seen at least ten times. The chain joins TRBV5-1 to TRBJ1-2; D not certain. This CDR3 is built from 14 residues. V lost 7 bases and J 2 bases, leaving 15 bases between the germline ends. Per germline, CDR1 SGHRS and CDR2 YFSETQ. The CDR3 nucleotides are TGCGCCAGCTCCCTTACTGGTGGAAACTATGGCTACACCTTC. It specifies CASSLTGGNYGYTF.

The rearrangement joins TRBV27 to TRBJ1-4; TRBD1 might be the D (5 bases). V shed 3 bases and J shed 4 bases, with 15 bases lying between them. This CDR3 is built from 16 residues. Germline V CDR1 and CDR2: MNHEY, SMNVEV (reference sequence). The CDR3 bases are TGTGCCAGCAGTTTTGCCTCGACAGCGGTTAATGAAAAACTGTTTTTT. Amino acids: CASSFASTAVNEKLFF.

To note about this clonotype: Mismatch with germline at one junction end may stem from a read error. The V gene is TRBV7-7, the J gene TRBJ2-7; the match to TRBD2 covers 7 bases. Germline loops: CDR1 SSHAT, CDR2 FNYEAQ (reference sequence). There are 13 residues in the CDR3. The chain's CDR3 is CASSLAGIYEQYF. The CDR3 bases are TGTGCTAGCAGCTTAGCGGGCATCTACGAGCAGTACTTC.